This T cell receptor beta chain was sequenced in a study of control samples from healthy donors and cancer patients. This CDR3 has 14 residues. Germline loops: CDR1 SGHDN, CDR2 FVKESK. V shed 4 bases and J 4 bases; nucleotides not matched to a gene: 1. Repertoires were generated with immunoSEQ multiplex PCR, while TCRdb's copy carries only in-frame clones and drops some. This table has approximately 46,000 clones, about 92% appearing once. Sequencing input: PBMCs. This clonotype originated in a man in his thirties or forties with colorectal cancer. The chain links TRBV14 to TRBJ2-1; 10 bases align to TRBD2. The CDR3: CASSLAGGYNEQFF. DNA of the CDR3: TGTGCCAGCAGCCTAGCGGGGGGTTACAATGAGCAGTTCTTC.